Listed below are T cell receptor beta chains from one sample, sequenced in a study of T cell responses to AZD1222 COVID-19 vaccine. The protocol was immunoSEQ multiplex PCR, while the TCRdb copy is restricted to in-frame clones and leaves out a portion. The profile shows 150,000 or so clones, just over 90% of them singletons. Here the sequenced sample was peripheral blood, taken 28 days after the second AZD1222 dose. Source of these receptors: an adult who received the AZD1222 COVID-19 vaccine. Each CDR3 is given with its conserved first and last residue. D genes are given only for firm matches. For some rows the clone size is stated as once, few or many, or as a class when expanded; others skip it.

TRBJ2-1 | . | TRBV5-1 | . | TGCGCCAGCGGGGTTGGGCTCAATGAGCAGTTCTTC | CASGVGLNEQFF
TRBJ1-1 | . | TRBV4-2 | . | TGTGCCAGCAGCCAAGAGGCACAGGACCACACTGAAGCTTTCTTT | CASSQEAQDHTEAFF
TRBJ2-7 | . | TRBV19 | . | TGTGCCAGTAGTATAAAGGCAGTCGGGGGCTACGAGCAGTACTTC | CASSIKAVGGYEQYF
TRBJ1-2 | . | TRBV5-8 | . | TGTGCCAGCAGCTTTATGGCACCTTATGGCTACACCTTC | CASSFMAPYGYTF
TRBJ2-1 | . | TRBV3-1/TRBV3-2 | . | TGTGCCAGCAGCCAAGATCTTGGGGGGGGCCTTATGAATGAGCAGTTCTTC | CASSQDLGGGLMNEQFF
TRBJ1-1 | . | TRBV27 | TRBD1 | TGTGCCAGCAGGCACAGGGGGCAGAACACTGAAGCTTTCTTT | CASRHRGQNTEAFF
TRBJ2-7 | . | TRBV19 | . | TGTGCCAGTAGTATCGGGGTTGGGGTCCACGAGCAGTACTTC | CASSIGVGVHEQYF
TRBJ1-1 | . | TRBV5-1 | . | TGCGCCAGCAGCAGGGGCACTGAAGCTTTCTTT | CASSRGTEAFF
TRBJ2-7 | . | TRBV12-3/TRBV12-4 | . | TGTGCCAGCAGTTTATTGGCCTCCTACGAGCAGTACTTC | CASSLLASYEQYF
TRBJ2-2 | . | TRBV5-4 | . | TGTGCCAGCAGCTTGGGTCCGAGTGGGGCCGGGGAGCTGTTTTTT | CASSLGPSGAGELFF
TRBJ2-3 | . | TRBV2 | . | TGTGCCAGCAGTGTTGGGGCAGGGGTGGATACGCAGTATTTT | CASSVGAGVDTQYF
TRBJ2-1 | . | TRBV6-5 | TRBD2 | TGTGCCAGCACTAGTCCCACTAGCGGGGGTAATGAGCAGTTCTTC | CASTSPTSGGNEQFF
TRBJ1-2 | . | TRBV5-1 | . | TGCGCCAGCAGGGCGATAGCTAACTATGGCTACACCTTC | CASRAIANYGYTF
TRBJ1-5 | . | TRBV2 | . | TGTGCCAGCAGTGATGTAGATCAGCCCCAGCATTTT | CASSDVDQPQHF
TRBJ1-2 | . | TRBV24-1 | TRBD1 | TGTGCCACTCCGACAGGGGTAGACTATGGCTACACCTTC | CATPTGVDYGYTF
TRBJ1-1 | . | TRBV5-1 | TRBD1 | TGCGCCAGCAGCTTGGACGGGACAGGGAGAGTGTTCATGAACACTGAAGCTTTCTTT | CASSLDGTGRVFMNTEAFF
TRBJ2-3 | . | TRBV27 | . | TGTGCCGCTCGGGGGAGCACAGATACGCAGTATTTT | CAARGSTDTQYF
TRBJ1-2 | . | TRBV6-6 | . | TGTGCCAGCAGTACTGGGGCAGTTGCGTATCTACATGGCTACACCTTC | CASSTGAVAYLHGYTF
TRBJ1-1 | . | TRBV6-5 | TRBD1 | TGTGCCAGCAGTACCCGGGACAGGGGGAACACTGAAGCTTTCTTT | CASSTRDRGNTEAFF
TRBJ1-6 | . | TRBV2 | . | TGTGCCAGCAGTCTGGACCCCGGGGTGGATTCACCCCTCCACTTT | CASSLDPGVDSPLHF
TRBJ1-1 | . | TRBV5-6 | . | TGTGCCAGCAGCTTGGGGTTGAGCACTGAAGCTTTCTTT | CASSLGLSTEAFF
TRBJ1-1 | . | TRBV6-5 | TRBD1 | TGTGCCAGCAGTTACGGGGACAGCTCGAACACTGAAGCTTTCTTT | CASSYGDSSNTEAFF
TRBJ2-1 | . | TRBV9 | . | TGTGCCAGCAGCCCTCGGCCTAACTCCTACAATGAGCAGTTCTTC | CASSPRPNSYNEQFF
TRBJ1-1 | . | TRBV5-1 | TRBD1 | TGCGCCAGCAGCTTGGCCTCAGGGGGGACTGAAGCTTTCTTT | CASSLASGGTEAFF
TRBJ1-2 | . | TRBV6-5 | . | TGTGCCAGCAGTTACTCGATTATAGGGGGGTATGGCTACACCTTC | CASSYSIIGGYGYTF
TRBJ1-2 | . | TRBV2 | . | TGTGCCAGCACCCCAGGCGGGCAGGCTAGACGTGGCTACACCTTC | CASTPGGQARRGYTF
TRBJ1-1 | . | TRBV5-1 | TRBD1 | TGCGCCAGCAGTTACGGACAGGGGACAGGGAACACTGAAGCTTTCTTT | CASSYGQGTGNTEAFF
TRBJ1-1 | . | TRBV4-2 | . | TGTGCCAGCAGCCGAGAAACAGGGTTGGGTACTGAAGCTTTCTTT | CASSRETGLGTEAFF
TRBJ1-1 | . | TRBV11-2 | TRBD1 | TGTGCCAGCAGCTTAGGAGGACAGGGGGCTTTCTTT | CASSLGGQGAFF
TRBJ1-2 | . | TRBV5-1 | TRBD1 | TGCGCCAGCAGCTCATGGACAGGGGACTATGGCTACACCTTC | CASSSWTGDYGYTF
TRBJ2-2 | . | TRBV14 | . | TGTGCCAGCAGCCAACTGTTCTCGGGTTCGAACACCGGGGAGCTGTTTTTT | CASSQLFSGSNTGELFF
TRBJ1-1 | . | TRBV2 | . | TGTGCCAGCAGTGAAGAACAGAACACTGAAGCTTTCTTT | CASSEEQNTEAFF
TRBJ2-3 | . | TRBV7-9 | TRBD2 | TGTGCCAGCAGCTCTATCCCTAGCGGGCGTTCAGATACGCAGTATTTT | CASSSIPSGRSDTQYF
TRBJ2-5 | . | TRBV2 | . | TGTGCCAGCAGTCCTCAGGGGACTCAAGAGACCCAGTACTTC | CASSPQGTQETQYF
TRBJ2-6 | once | TRBV5-1 | TRBD1 | TGCGCCAGCAGCTTGGTGGGACAGGGTATCAACGTCCTGACTTTC | CASSLVGQGINVLTF
TRBJ2-5 | . | TRBV12-3/TRBV12-4 | . | TGTGCCAGCAGCCCAGACAGGAGAGAGACCCAGTACTTC | CASSPDRRETQYF
TRBJ2-7 | . | TRBV6-6 | . | TGTGCCAGCAGTCCCTCGAGGACATCCTACGAGCAGTACTTC | CASSPSRTSYEQYF
TRBJ1-6 | . | TRBV2 | . | TGTGCCAGCAGGGTCACAGGGTCCGGTAATTCACCCCTCCACTTT | CASRVTGSGNSPLHF
TRBJ2-7 | . | TRBV14 | . | TGTGCCAGCAGCCAAGAAAAGCACAGGGCTTGCTACGAGCAGTACTTC | CASSQEKHRACYEQYF
TRBJ1-2 | few | TRBV7-9 | TRBD1 | TGTGCCAGCAGCTCAAACGGACAGGGCTCCTATGGCTACACCTTC | CASSSNGQGSYGYTF
TRBJ1-2 | . | TRBV5-1 | TRBD1 | TGCGCCAGCAGCATGACAGGGGGCGATCCGGGCTACACCTTC | CASSMTGGDPGYTF
TRBJ2-5 | . | TRBV5-4 | . | TGTGCCAGCAGCGAACAGGGAGGTCAAGAGACCCAGTACTTC | CASSEQGGQETQYF
TRBJ1-2 | . | TRBV5-1 | TRBD1 | TGCGCCAGCAGCCGGGGACAGCAACCTGGTAACTATGGCTACACCTTC | CASSRGQQPGNYGYTF
TRBJ2-3 | few | TRBV6-5 | TRBD1 | TGTGCCAGCAGTTACTCCGGGACAGCCACAGATACGCAGTATTTT | CASSYSGTATDTQYF
TRBJ2-5 | . | TRBV18 | . | TGTGCCAGCTCACTACCGAATGAAGAGACCCAGTACTTC | CASSLPNEETQYF
TRBJ1-2 | once | TRBV7-9 | . | TGTGCCAGCAGTCCGGGTCGGATATCTGGCGGCTACACCTTC | CASSPGRISGGYTF
TRBJ2-7 | . | TRBV2 | . | TGTGCCAGCAGTGTGGGGGCAGGGCTTGGGCAGTACTTC | CASSVGAGLGQYF
TRBJ2-5 | . | TRBV9 | . | TGTGCCAGCAGCCCGGGGTGGGAGACCCAGTACTTC | CASSPGWETQYF
TRBJ2-7 | once | TRBV5-1 | . | TGCGCCAGCAGCCGGGACCCATCCTACGAGCAGTACTTC | CASSRDPSYEQYF
TRBJ2-7 | once | TRBV5-1 | TRBD1 | TGCGCCAGCAGCCCGGGACAGGAATTCTACGAGCAGTACTTC | CASSPGQEFYEQYF
TRBJ1-1 | . | TRBV13 | . | TGTGCCAGCAGCTTAGGGGGAGTCACTGAAGCTTTCTTT | CASSLGGVTEAFF
TRBJ1-1 | . | TRBV7-9 | . | TGTGCCAGCAGCCCACTGCGGAACACTGAAGCTTTCTTT | CASSPLRNTEAFF
TRBJ2-5 | . | TRBV5-4 | TRBD1 | TGTGCCAGCAGCCAGGGGGATCTCGGAGAGACCCAGTACTTC | CASSQGDLGETQYF
TRBJ1-4 | . | TRBV5-1 | TRBD1 | TGCGCCAGCAGCTACACAGGGGGCGTTGGGGAAAAACTGTTTTTT | CASSYTGGVGEKLFF